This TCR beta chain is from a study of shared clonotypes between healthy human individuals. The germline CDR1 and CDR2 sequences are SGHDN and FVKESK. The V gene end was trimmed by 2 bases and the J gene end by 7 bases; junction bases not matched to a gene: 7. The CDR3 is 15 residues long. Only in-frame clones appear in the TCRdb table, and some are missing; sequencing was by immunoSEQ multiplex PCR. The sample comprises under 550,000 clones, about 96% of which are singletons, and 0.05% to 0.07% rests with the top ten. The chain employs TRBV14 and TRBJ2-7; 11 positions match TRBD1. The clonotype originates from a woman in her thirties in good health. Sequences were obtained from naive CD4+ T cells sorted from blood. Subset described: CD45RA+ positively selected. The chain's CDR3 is CASSQNPGQGEEQYF. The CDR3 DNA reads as TGTGCCAGCAGCCAAAACCCGGGACAGGGGGAGGAGCAGTACTTC.